This TCR beta chain was identified during a study of blood T cell repertoires in COVID-19 (dated by TCRdb to about 2020). With regard to the full study: The collaborator samples originated in the United States, Italy and Spain and spanned the acute and convalescent phases of COVID-19. The prospective study material was composed of cDNA or gDNA derived from T cells, B-cell-depleted T cells, or PBMCs. Deeply sampled blood TCRbeta repertoires from subjects exposed to, actively infected with, or recovered from COVID-19 were included in the dataset. The repertoires were released in a freely available public database intended as a resource for research on the immune response to SARS-CoV-2. The samples were drawn from the first 160 participants of the ongoing ImmuneRACE study and from more than 1,000 subjects provided by 6 global collaborators. A de-identified subject ID, COVID-19 status, age in years and sex were almost always included in the sample metadata. Where available, HLA class I and class II types were obtained from metadata supplied by the sample provider rather than from assay-based typing.

On this clone: Its antigen is not yet known. No quality values exist for individual bases; no much larger clone is one base distant.

Whole blood was collected in K2EDTA tubes by collaborating institutions according to the institutions' own protocols. For TCRbeta analysis, collaborator samples were shipped as frozen whole blood, as isolated PBMCs, or as DNA extracted from either sample type. TCRbeta CDR3 regions were amplified from genomic DNA using the immunoSEQ Assay, a bias-controlled multiplex PCR. Concerning the study's data processing: Nucleated cell counts per sample were estimated from amplification of reference gene primers within the assay. To quantify the absolute abundance of each unique TCRbeta CDR3 rearrangement, sequence reads were collapsed and filtered. Productive Simpson clonality was computed per sample as the square root of Simpson's diversity index over productive rearrangements. Held by TCRdb, this immuneACCESS table contains in-frame sequences only and omits some clones. Under half of the omission traces to an unresolved V gene where checked; the cause of the rest is unknown. V and J calls plus clone size are reproduced from that table; the DNA served to infer D and trimming. The sample includes about 99,000 clones, with approximately 85% observed a single time. Roughly 18% of the sample is held by the ten biggest clonotypes.

What the research found in general, with its limitations: How much clinical and demographic metadata was included differed by source and by participant, and the metadata was provided uncurated.

The germline V gene sets CDR1 to SGHTA and CDR2 to FQGNSA. From cysteine to phenylalanine, the CDR3 is 16 amino acids long. Only the CDR3 DNA stays, 48 bases, in frame from base 1. V is pared back by 6 bases and J by 0 bases, with 17 bases lying between the germline termini. Sequenced sample: peripheral blood. The chain employs TRBV7-2 and TRBJ2-5, and perhaps TRBD2 as D gene, on 5 matching bases. The sequence was collected from an elderly woman with active or convalescent COVID-19. The CDR3 here reads CASSPRRVDYQETQYF. The nucleotide sequence reads TGTGCCAGCAGTCCTCGTCGGGTGGACTACCAAGAGACCCAGTACTTC.